Following are 2 T cell receptor beta chains from one sample sequenced in a study of blood T cell repertoires in COVID-19. Generated by immunoSEQ multiplex PCR, the TCRdb table keeps only in-frame clones and is missing some. The sample consists of some 140,000 clones, about 78% of them appearing once. Sequences were obtained from peripheral blood. Receptor source: a man aged 55 to 70 who had recovered from COVID-19.

CDR3 sequence reads: CAISSTGWDTEAFF. The CDR3 bases are TGTGCCATCAGTTCGACAGGGTGGGACACTGAAGCTTTCTTT. This chain connects TRBV10-3 to TRBJ1-1, with 7 bases fitting TRBD1. Germline V gene lookup returns CDR1 ENHRY and CDR2 SYGVKD. V was clipped by 5 bases and J by 3 bases; unmatched bases: 6. This CDR3 region has 14 residues.

On this clone itself: Other nucleotide sequences in the sample specify the same CDR3. This chain connects TRBV5-4 to TRBJ2-3; 12 bases align to TRBD2. CDR3 length equals 15 residues. Germline V gene lookup returns CDR1 SGHNT and CDR2 YYREEE (reference sequence). With 0 bases clipped from V and 4 bases from J, the junction kept 0 bases outside the gene matches. The CDR3 is CASSLGLAGADTQYF. CDR3 in DNA: TGTGCCAGCAGCTTGGGACTAGCGGGAGCAGATACGCAGTATTTT.